These 10 T cell receptor beta chains were all obtained from the same sample, sequenced in a study of CD8+CD57+ T cells in acquired aplastic anemia. Genomic DNA, the template, was used for profiling of the TCR beta VDJ and CDR3. MiXCR, run by TCRdb on the reads, gives a single entry per CDR3 protein. Of around 200,000 distinct CDR3 sequences listed, around three fifths are singletons. The authors sequenced patients whose flow cytometry had shown CD8+CD57+ cell expansion. The sequenced sample was sorted CD4+, CD8+, or CD8+CD57+ T cells (not recorded which) from PBMCs. These receptors all come from a human donor with aplastic anemia.

The chain joins TRBV7-9 to TRBJ2-7; maybe TRBD2 (7 bases). Germline loops: CDR1 SEHNR, CDR2 FQNEAQ (reference sequence). This CDR3 has 14 residues. Trimming removed 3 bases at V and 7 bases at J, with 16 bases between. This CDR3 reads CASSFGGGAGEQYF. CDR3 nucleotide sequence: TGTGCCAGCAGCTTCGGAGGGGGGGCGGGAGAGCAGTACTTC.

The gene calls are TRBV7-2 and TRBJ1-2; 9 bases match TRBD1. The CDR3 has 17 residues. V gave up 1 base and J gave up 4 bases; unmatched junction bases: 10. CDR1 SGHTA and CDR2 FQGNSA come from the germline V gene. The CDR3 DNA reads TGTGCCAGCAGCTTAGGGACAGGGGAGGCCTTAGTCTATGGCTACACCTTC. The encoded protein is CASSLGTGEALVYGYTF.

The chain employs TRBV5-1 and TRBJ2-1; possibly TRBD2 for D (5 bases). Germline CDR1 reads SGHRS; CDR2 reads YFSETQ. This CDR3 spans 14 amino acids. The V end was cut by 0 bases, the J end by 5 bases, with 9 bases between. The DNA for the CDR3 is TGCGCCAGCAGCTTGGGGGAGAGAAACAATGAGCAGTTCTTC. It translates to CASSLGERNNEQFF.

The CDR3 reads CASSTGQGYYEQYF. CDR3 in DNA: TGTGCCAGCAGTACGGGACAGGGCTATTACGAGCAGTACTTC. The chain is built from TRBV2 and TRBJ2-7, with TRBD1 matching 9 bases. J was trimmed by 4 bases and V by 5 bases; bases with no gene match: 6. This CDR3 is built from 14 residues. CDR1 is SNHLY and CDR2 is FYNNEI in the germline V gene.

V usage is TRBV9 and J usage is TRBJ2-3; no firm D call. V was trimmed by 2 bases and J by 0 bases, leaving 7 bases between them. CDR1 and CDR2 from the germline V gene are SGDLS and YYNGEE. The CDR3 consists of 14 residues. CDR3 DNA sequence: TGTGCCAGCAGCGTGGGTGGAAGCACAGATACGCAGTATTTT. Its protein product is CASSVGGSTDTQYF.

The rearrangement joins TRBV12-3 or TRBV12-4 to TRBJ1-2; the match to TRBD1 covers 8 bases. After removal of 11 bases from V and 8 bases from J, the junction contained 7 bases not matched to a gene. There are 11 residues in the CDR3. CDR3 DNA: TGTGCCTCCAGGGGGCGCGGGGGCTACACCTTC. It codes for CASRGRGGYTF.

In this sample, this clonotype turned up many times. The chain uses TRBV6-6 and TRBJ2-1; TRBD2 aligns across 8 bases. The V gene's germline CDR1 is MNHNY and CDR2 SVGAGI (reference sequence). The CDR3 sequence is 16 residues long. J was trimmed by 0 bases and V by 7 bases; bases with no gene match: 8. The CDR3 region is CASTHLAGNSYNEQFF. The CDR3 nucleotides are TGTGCCAGCACCCACTTAGCGGGGAACTCCTACAATGAGCAGTTCTTC.

This clonotype occurred many times. V and J are TRBV30 and TRBJ1-2, with 10 nucleotides matching TRBD1. V dropped 7 bases and J dropped 6; count of bases not matched to a gene: 5. The CDR3 totals 12 residues. The germline V gene has CDR1 GTSNPN and CDR2 SVGIG (reference sequence). The CDR3 region is CALKGTGDGYTF. The CDR3 DNA follows: TGTGCCTTAAAAGGGACAGGGGATGGCTACACCTTC.

This clonotype was detected ten times or more. J is TRBJ1-1 and V is TRBV7-2; tentative D call: TRBD1 (5 bases). The CDR3 has 17 amino acids. The V gene's germline CDR1 is SGHTA and CDR2 FQGNSA. With 1 base removed from V and 3 bases from J, the gap between germline ends came to 18 bases. CDR3 region: CASSLGWLALGDTEAFF. CDR3 coding DNA: TGTGCCAGCAGCTTAGGATGGTTGGCCCTAGGGGACACTGAAGCTTTCTTT. The complete variable domain, with remaining parts taken from reference TRBV7-2 and TRBJ1-1, reads GAGVSQSPSNKVTEKGKDVELRCDPISGHTALYWYRQSLGQGLEFLIYFQGNSAPDKSGLPSDRFSAERTGGSVSTLTIQRTQQEDSAVYLCASSLGWLALGDTEAFFGQGTRLTVV.

This clonotype was found a few times. This chain links TRBV7-9 with TRBJ1-6, with D possibly being TRBD1 (5 bases). Trimming took 5 bases from V and 0 from J, leaving 8 bases between them. This CDR3 contains 15 residues. CDR1 is SEHNR, CDR2 FQNEAQ, per germline (reference sequence). This CDR3 is CASSIDSSYNSPLHF. CDR3 DNA sequence: TGTGCCAGCAGCATAGACAGCTCCTATAATTCACCCCTCCACTTT. Using reference TRBV7-9 and TRBJ1-6 for the parts outside the CDR3, the full variable domain is DTGVSQNPRHKITKRGQNVTFRCDPISEHNRLYWYRQTLGQGPEFLTYFQNEAQLEKSRLLSDRFSAERPKGSFSTLEIQRTEQGDSAMYLCASSIDSSYNSPLHFGNGTRLTVT.